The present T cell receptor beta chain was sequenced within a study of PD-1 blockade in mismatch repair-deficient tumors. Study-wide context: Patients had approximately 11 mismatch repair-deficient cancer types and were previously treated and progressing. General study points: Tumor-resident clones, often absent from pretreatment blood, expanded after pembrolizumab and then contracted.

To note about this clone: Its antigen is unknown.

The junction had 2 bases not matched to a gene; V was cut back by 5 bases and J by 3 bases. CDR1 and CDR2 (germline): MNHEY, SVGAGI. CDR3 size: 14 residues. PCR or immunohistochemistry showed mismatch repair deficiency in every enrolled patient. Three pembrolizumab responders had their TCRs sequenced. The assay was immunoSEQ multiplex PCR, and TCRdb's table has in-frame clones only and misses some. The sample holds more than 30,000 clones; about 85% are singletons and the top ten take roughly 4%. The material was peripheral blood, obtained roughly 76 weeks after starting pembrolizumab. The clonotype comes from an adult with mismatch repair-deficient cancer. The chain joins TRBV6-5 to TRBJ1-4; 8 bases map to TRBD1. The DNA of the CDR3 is TGTGCCAGCAGTAGGACAGGGTCTAATGAAAAACTGTTTTTT. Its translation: CASSRTGSNEKLFF.